The rows below give T cell receptor beta chains drawn from one sample of a study of blood T cells in healthy people across ages. TCRdb ran MiXCR on the 5' RACE reads and lists one entry per CDR3 protein. Found here are some 550,000 distinct CDR3 sequences, 45% to 55% of them singletons; the top ten hold around 23%. The sample taken for sequencing was blood. These TCRs come from a man older than 75 in good health. Both conserved end residues are part of each CDR3. The D gene is left open where the match is weak. Only part of the rows carry a size: once, few, many, or a class if the clone is expanded.

>TRBV6-2/TRBV6-3|-|15|TRBJ2-4|-
TGTGCCAGCAGTTACTATCAGGGGTCGAAAAACATTCAGTACTTC
CASSYYQGSKNIQYF
>TRBV10-3|-|16|TRBJ1-1|-
TGTGCCATCAGCCCAACGTCAGCAGGGCCGAACACTGAAGCTTTCTTT
CAISPTSAGPNTEAFF
>TRBV28|-|14|TRBJ2-1|-
TGTGCCAGCAGTTTACAGTACTCCTACAATGAGCAGTTCTTC
CASSLQYSYNEQFF
>TRBV6-6|-|14|TRBJ2-7|TRBD2
TGTGCCAGCAGTTTGCGGGAGGCATTCTACGAGCAGTACTTC
CASSLREAFYEQYF
>TRBV29-1|-|15|TRBJ1-5|-
TGCAGCGTTACCTTGGGGCAGCGAGGCAATCAGCCCCAGCATTTT
CSVTLGQRGNQPQHF
>TRBV11-2|-|18|TRBJ2-5|TRBD2
TGTGCCAGCAGCTTAGGGACTAGCGGGAGGCGCTTAGGAGAGACCCAGTACTTC
CASSLGTSGRRLGETQYF
>TRBV29-1|-|13|TRBJ2-6|-
TGCAGCGTTAGGTCCTCTGGGGCCAACGTCCTGACTTTC
CSVRSSGANVLTF
>TRBV10-3|-|18|TRBJ2-3|TRBD2
TGTGCCATCAGTGAGTCGCCTCCCCTAGCGGGGGGCACAGATACGCAGTATTTT
CAISESPPLAGGTDTQYF
>TRBV4-3|few|16|TRBJ2-7|-
TGCGCCAGCAGCCAAGATTACCTCGCTACCCCCTACGAGCAGTACTTC
CASSQDYLATPYEQYF
>TRBV6-6|-|15|TRBJ2-5|TRBD1
TGTGCCAGCGGTTCGGGACAGGGGGTATTGGAGACCCAGTACTTC
CASGSGQGVLETQYF
>TRBV6-6|many|15|TRBJ1-5|-
TGTGCCAGCAGTTCCCGACAGAACCCAATGGCTCCCGAGCATTTT
CASSSRQNPMAPEHF
>TRBV9|many|15|TRBJ2-1|TRBD2
TGTGCCAGCAGCATTAGCGGGGGCAGCTACAATGAGCAGTTCTTC
CASSISGGSYNEQFF
>TRBV11-2|-|16|TRBJ2-1|-
TGTGCCAGCAGCCCGAGACTAGAGAATACCTACAATGAGCAGTTCTTC
CASSPRLENTYNEQFF
>TRBV7-9|-|13|TRBJ1-1|-
TGTGCCAGCAGCCCGTCCGTGGGGGCTGAAGCTTTCTTT
CASSPSVGAEAFF
>TRBV20-1|few|15|TRBJ2-3|TRBD1
TGCAGTGCCCACGGGACAGGGGGTCTCACAGATACGCAGTATTTT
CSAHGTGGLTDTQYF
>TRBV4-3|-|15|TRBJ1-4|-
TGCGCCAGCAGCCAAAGCAGGGGAACTAATGAAAAACTGTTTTTT
CASSQSRGTNEKLFF
>TRBV11-2|-|15|TRBJ2-1|-
TGTGCCAGCAGCTGGGTCGACAGCTCCTACAATGAGCAGTTCTTC
CASSWVDSSYNEQFF
>TRBV30|-|14|TRBJ2-3|TRBD2
TGTGCCTGGAGGGGGCGGGGGGCCGTGGATACGCAGTATTTT
CAWRGRGAVDTQYF
>TRBV20-1|-|14|TRBJ2-3|-
TGCAGTGCTAGGGTCCTAGCTAGCACAGATACGCAGTATTTT
CSARVLASTDTQYF
>TRBV6-6|many|12|TRBJ2-7|-
TGTGCCAGCAGTTACACCCAAGGGGAGCAGTACTTC
CASSYTQGEQYF
>TRBV14|-|13|TRBJ1-2|-
TGTGCCAGCAGCCAAGCGACCCACTATGGCTACACCTTC
CASSQATHYGYTF
>TRBV20-1|-|14|TRBJ2-4|TRBD1
TGCAGTGCTAGACCCGGACAGGGGGCGGGAGAGCAGTACTTC
CSARPGQGAGEQYF
>TRBV12-3/TRBV12-4|-|14|TRBJ2-7|-
TGTGCCAGCAGTCGATCGACTGGCTCCTACGAGCAGTACTTC
CASSRSTGSYEQYF
>TRBV29-1|-|15|TRBJ2-5|TRBD2
TGCAGCGTTGAAGACGGGACTAGCGGGAGGGAGACCCAGTACTTC
CSVEDGTSGRETQYF
>TRBV20-1|-|13|TRBJ2-5|-
TGCAGTGCTAGTCACGGGGAGCAAGAGACCCAGTACTTC
CSASHGEQETQYF
>TRBV24-1|-|15|TRBJ2-1|TRBD1
TGTGCCACCAGTGACGGGACAGACTCCTACAATGAGCAGTTCTTC
CATSDGTDSYNEQFF
>TRBV29-1|-|15|TRBJ2-1|TRBD1
TGCAGCGTTGAAGGAGGAGACAGGGGGGGTAATGAGCAGTTCTTC
CSVEGGDRGGNEQFF
>TRBV20-1|-|16|TRBJ2-1|TRBD2
TGCAGTGCTGGACGCCCCTGGACTAGCGGCAACAATGAGCAGTTCTTC
CSAGRPWTSGNNEQFF
>TRBV30|-|13|TRBJ1-5|-
TGTGCCTGGACTGGGGGAACTGGTCAGCCCCAGCATTTT
CAWTGGTGQPQHF
>TRBV5-1|-|19|TRBJ1-1|TRBD1
TGCGCCAGCAGCGATAGGGCCGGGGACAGGGGCCCTCGTTACACTGAAGCTTTCTTT
CASSDRAGDRGPRYTEAFF
>TRBV28|-|15|TRBJ2-7|TRBD1
TGTGCCAGCAGTTCCTCCGGGACAGCAAGGGCCGAGCAGTACTTC
CASSSSGTARAEQYF
>TRBV18|few|15|TRBJ2-3|TRBD1
TGTGCCAGCTCACTCGGACAGGGGACGGGAGATACGCAGTATTTT
CASSLGQGTGDTQYF